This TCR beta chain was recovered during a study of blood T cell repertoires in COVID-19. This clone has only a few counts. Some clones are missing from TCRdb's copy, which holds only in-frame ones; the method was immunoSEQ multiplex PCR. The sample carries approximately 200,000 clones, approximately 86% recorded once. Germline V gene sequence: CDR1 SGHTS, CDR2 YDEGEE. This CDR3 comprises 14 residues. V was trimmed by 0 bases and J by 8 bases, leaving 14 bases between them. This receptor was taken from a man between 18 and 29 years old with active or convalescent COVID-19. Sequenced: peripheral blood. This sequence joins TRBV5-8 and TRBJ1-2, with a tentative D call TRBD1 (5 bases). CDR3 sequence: CASSLGLGGRGYTF. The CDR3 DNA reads TGTGCCAGCAGCTTGGGCCTCGGGGGACGGGGCTACACCTTC.